The source of this T cell receptor (beta chain) is a study of blood T cell repertoires in COVID-19. For the study at large: COVID-19 samples collected from the United States, Italy and Spain covered acute and convalescent phases. Sample material is recorded as cDNA or gDNA derived from T cells, B-cell-depleted T cells, or PBMCs.

Per the original data handling: Reference gene primer amplification gave estimated nucleated cell counts. The protocol was immunoSEQ multiplex PCR, while the TCRdb copy is restricted to in-frame clones and leaves out a portion. The V and J calls and clone size were taken over from that table, and D and trimming were inferred from the DNA. This table has over 150,000 clones, 86% appearing once. V was pared by 3 bases and J by 6 bases, with 3 bases of the junction left unmatched. The CDR3 contains 13 residues. Germline V lookup: CDR1 SGHTA, CDR2 FQGNSA. This TCR came from a man aged 50-60 years with active or convalescent COVID-19. Specimen: peripheral blood. The chain uses TRBV7-2 and TRBJ2-7, with 9 positions matching TRBD1. The CDR3 DNA reads TGTGCCAGCAGCTTTCCGGACAGGGGCGAGCAGTACTTC. As protein: CASSFPDRGEQYF.